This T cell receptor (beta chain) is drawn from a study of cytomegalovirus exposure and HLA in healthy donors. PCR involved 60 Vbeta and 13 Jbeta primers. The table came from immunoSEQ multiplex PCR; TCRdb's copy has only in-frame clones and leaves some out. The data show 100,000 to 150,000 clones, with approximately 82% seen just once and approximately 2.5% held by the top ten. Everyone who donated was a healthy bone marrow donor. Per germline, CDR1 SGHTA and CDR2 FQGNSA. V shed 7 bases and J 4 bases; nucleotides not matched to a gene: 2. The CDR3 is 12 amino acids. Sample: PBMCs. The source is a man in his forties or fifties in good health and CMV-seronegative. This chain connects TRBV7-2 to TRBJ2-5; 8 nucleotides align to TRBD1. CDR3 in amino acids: CASTGQGETQYF. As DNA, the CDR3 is TGTGCCAGCACCGGACAGGGAGAGACCCAGTACTTC.